A selection of T cell receptor beta chains follows, all from one sample in a study of T-cell memory formation after mild COVID-19. TCRdb used MiXCR to reprocess the 5' RACE reads, holding one entry per CDR3 protein. This table holds some 68,000 distinct CDR3 sequences, 16% found once. Specimen: PBMCs or a T cell subset sorted from them (not recorded which). The receptors here all came from an adult woman who had mild COVID-19 (a few samples of this study predate the infection). Cell type and time point are not known. Each CDR3 is given with its conserved first and last residue. A D gene is named only where the DNA matches it firmly. For some rows the clone size is stated as once, few or many, or as a class when expanded; others skip it.

clone_size	v_call	d_call	j_call	cdr3_nt	cdr3_aa
NA	TRBV29-1	NA	TRBJ2-3	TGCAGCGTGTTTTGGCTAGCGACAGATACGCAGTATTTT	CSVFWLATDTQYF
few	TRBV7-6	NA	TRBJ1-5	TGTGCCAGCAGCTTAGAGGGGGGCATCGTCCAGCCCCAGCATTTT	CASSLEGGIVQPQHF
few	TRBV7-9	NA	TRBJ2-4	TGTGCCAGCAGCACCGGACAGAAAAACATTCAGTACTTC	CASSTGQKNIQYF
NA	TRBV7-8	NA	TRBJ2-1	TGTGCCAGCAGCTTCAACAATGAGCAGTTCTTC	CASSFNNEQFF
NA	TRBV7-9	TRBD1	TRBJ1-2	TGTGCCAGCAGCTTAGTAGGGGGACAGCTCTATGGCTACACCTTC	CASSLVGGQLYGYTF
NA	TRBV5-1	NA	TRBJ2-5	TGCGCCAGCAGCTTGGAGTCAGGGAGCAGAGAGACCCAGTACTTC	CASSLESGSRETQYF
NA	TRBV20-1	NA	TRBJ2-1	TGCAGTGCTAGGGCGGCCACGTACAATGAGCAGTTCTTC	CSARAATYNEQFF
few	TRBV20-1	NA	TRBJ2-1	TGCAGTGCTAGGCTGACAGAGAATGAGCAGTTCTTC	CSARLTENEQFF
few	TRBV24-1	NA	TRBJ2-3	TGTGCCACCAGTGACCGACTAGTCATGGGAACAGATACGCAGTATTTT	CATSDRLVMGTDTQYF
few	TRBV12-3/TRBV12-4	TRBD1	TRBJ1-2	TGTGCCACTCCCACCCTGGGACAGGGGGGATATGGCTACACCTTC	CATPTLGQGGYGYTF
NA	TRBV7-9	NA	TRBJ2-3	TGTGCCAGCAGCTTACCGATAGGGGCAGATACGCAGTATTTT	CASSLPIGADTQYF
many	TRBV5-1	NA	TRBJ2-7	TGCGCCAGCAGCTTTTTTCAGGGAGTCTACGAGCAGTACTTC	CASSFFQGVYEQYF
few	TRBV9	NA	TRBJ2-7	TGTGCCAGCAGCCCCACGGGGAGCGAGCAGTACTTC	CASSPTGSEQYF
few	TRBV7-2	TRBD1	TRBJ2-1	TGTGCCAGCAGCTCTGAGGACAGGTTTGATGAGCAGTTCTTC	CASSSEDRFDEQFF
few	TRBV7-9	TRBD1	TRBJ2-7	TGTGCCAGCAGCTTAGAGACAGGGCAATACGAGCAGTACTTC	CASSLETGQYEQYF
NA	TRBV9	NA	TRBJ2-3	TGTGCCAGCAGCGCCGAGGAGATTAGCACAGATACGCAGTATTTT	CASSAEEISTDTQYF
NA	TRBV6-5	TRBD1	TRBJ2-7	TGTGCCAGCAGTTACGAGGCAGGGGGCTTTATCTACGAGCAGTACTTC	CASSYEAGGFIYEQYF
few	TRBV9	NA	TRBJ2-3	TGTGCCAGCAGCGTACAGGGCCCCCACACAGATACGCAGTATTTT	CASSVQGPHTDTQYF
few	TRBV7-6	TRBD1	TRBJ2-1	TGTGCCAGCAGCTGGCAGGGGGATGAGCAGTTCTTC	CASSWQGDEQFF
NA	TRBV7-9	NA	TRBJ1-1	TGTGCCAGCCTGAGGGAAAATACTGAAGCTTTCTTT	CASLRENTEAFF
NA	TRBV9	NA	TRBJ2-3	TGTGCCAGCAGCGACGGCGGCACAGATACGCAGTATTTT	CASSDGGTDTQYF
NA	TRBV5-1	NA	TRBJ2-2	TGCGCCACCAGAGACTCGACAACGAACACCGGGGAGCTGTTTTTT	CATRDSTTNTGELFF
few	TRBV27	TRBD1	TRBJ2-7	TGTGCCAGCAGCCACTCCGGGACAGGGATTTACGAGCAGTACTTC	CASSHSGTGIYEQYF
few	TRBV6-5	NA	TRBJ2-5	TGTGCCACCCGAATTGGGGAGACCCAGTACTTC	CATRIGETQYF
few	TRBV7-8	TRBD2	TRBJ2-4	TGTGCCAGCAGCTCCAGGGCGGTGAGGGCCTCCTTAGCGGGGGGAAAAAACATTCAGTACTTC	CASSSRAVRASLAGGKNIQYF
many	TRBV5-1	TRBD1	TRBJ2-7	TGCGCCAGCAGACCCCCGGGACAGATATCTCCCTACGAGCAGTACTTC	CASRPPGQISPYEQYF
NA	TRBV20-1	TRBD2	TRBJ2-3	TGCAGTGCTCTAGCGGGGGCCTACGATACGCAGTATTTT	CSALAGAYDTQYF
many	TRBV4-3	NA	TRBJ2-7	TGCGCCAGCAGCCCCAGAGTAGCGGTAACCTACGAGCAGTACTTC	CASSPRVAVTYEQYF
few	TRBV12-3/TRBV12-4	NA	TRBJ1-2	TGTGCCAGCAGGGATCTAGCCGGGGGTGGCTATGGCTACACCTTC	CASRDLAGGGYGYTF
NA	TRBV7-8	NA	TRBJ1-6	TGTGCCAGCAGCCCGAACAGGGTTGGCACTATGAATTCACCCCTCCACTTT	CASSPNRVGTMNSPLHF
NA	TRBV4-3	NA	TRBJ2-5	TGCGCCAGCAGCCAAGAAGAGGGATGGGAGACCCAGTACTTC	CASSQEEGWETQYF
few	TRBV2	TRBD2	TRBJ2-4	TGTGCCAGCAGGCAGGCGGGGGGGTTCAACATTCAGTACTTC	CASRQAGGFNIQYF
NA	TRBV29-1	NA	TRBJ2-6	TGCAGCGTGGAGGTCGGGTCCTACAACGTCCTGACTTTC	CSVEVGSYNVLTF
few	TRBV5-1	NA	TRBJ2-5	TGCGCCAGCTTCCATGGCTTCGACCGTCGGACCCAGTACTTC	CASFHGFDRRTQYF
few	TRBV15	TRBD2	TRBJ2-7	TGTGCCACCAGCAGAGATCCAACGGGAGGGAGCTACGAGCAGTACTTC	CATSRDPTGGSYEQYF